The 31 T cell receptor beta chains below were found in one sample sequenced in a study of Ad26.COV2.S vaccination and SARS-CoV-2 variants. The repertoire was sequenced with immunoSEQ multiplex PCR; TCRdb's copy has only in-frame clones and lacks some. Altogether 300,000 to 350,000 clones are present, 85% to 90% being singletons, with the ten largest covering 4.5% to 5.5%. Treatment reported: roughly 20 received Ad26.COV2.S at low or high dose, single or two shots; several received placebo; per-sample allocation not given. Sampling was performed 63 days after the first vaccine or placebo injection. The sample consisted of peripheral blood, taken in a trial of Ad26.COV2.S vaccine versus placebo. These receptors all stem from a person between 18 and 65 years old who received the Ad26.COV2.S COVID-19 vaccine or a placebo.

The CDR3 sequence is CASSRKEDRGVSNEQFF. For the CDR3, the DNA is TGTGCCAGCAGCCGCAAAGAAGACAGGGGAGTGTCCAATGAGCAGTTCTTC. The chain links TRBV3-1 (or the pseudogene TRBV3-2) to TRBJ2-1, with 8 bases aligning to TRBD1. The CDR3 totals 17 residues. Germline V gene data show CDR1 as LGHDT and CDR2 as YNNKEL (reference sequence). The ends lost 4 bases at V and 6 bases at J; junction bases unmatched: 14.

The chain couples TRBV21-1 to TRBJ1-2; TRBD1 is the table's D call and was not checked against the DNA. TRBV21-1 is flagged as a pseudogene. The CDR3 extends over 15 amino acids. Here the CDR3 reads CASSKKGVGWDGYTF. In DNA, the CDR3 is TGTGCCAGCAGCAAAAAGGGGGTAGGTTGGGATGGCTACACCTTC.

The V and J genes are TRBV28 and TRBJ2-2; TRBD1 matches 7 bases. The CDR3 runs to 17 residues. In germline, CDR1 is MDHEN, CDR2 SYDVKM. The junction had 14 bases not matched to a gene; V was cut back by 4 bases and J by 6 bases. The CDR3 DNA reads TGTGCCAGCAGTTCCCTTTCGACAGGGAAAGGTCCCGGGGAGCTGTTTTTT. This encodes CASSSLSTGKGPGELFF. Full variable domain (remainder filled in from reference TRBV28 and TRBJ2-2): DVKVTQSSRYLVKRTGEKVFLECVQDMDHENMFWYRQDPGLGLRLIYFSYDVKMKEKGDIPEGYSVSREKKERFSLILESASTNQTSMYLCASSSLSTGKGPGELFFGEGSRLTVL.

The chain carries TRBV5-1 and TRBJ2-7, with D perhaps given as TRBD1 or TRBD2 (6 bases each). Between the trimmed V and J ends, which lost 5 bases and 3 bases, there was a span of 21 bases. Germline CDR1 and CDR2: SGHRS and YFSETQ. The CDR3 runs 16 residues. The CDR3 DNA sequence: TGCGCCAGCAGGGGGGGAAACAGGGAATTCGTCTACGAGCAGTACTTC. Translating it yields CASRGGNREFVYEQYF.

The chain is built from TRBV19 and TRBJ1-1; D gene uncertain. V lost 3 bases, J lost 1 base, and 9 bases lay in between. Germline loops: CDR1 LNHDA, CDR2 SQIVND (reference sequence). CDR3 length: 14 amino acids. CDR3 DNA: TGTGCCAGTAGTATGGCCGCCAGGAACACTGAAGCTTTCTTT. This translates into CASSMAARNTEAFF. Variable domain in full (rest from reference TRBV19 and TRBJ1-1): DGGITQSPKYLFRKEGQNVTLSCEQNLNHDAMYWYRQDPGQGLRLIYYSQIVNDFQKGDIAEGYSVSREKKESFPLTVTSAQKNPTAFYLCASSMAARNTEAFFGQGTRLTVV.

CDR3 nucleotides: TGTGCCAGCTCGGGGGCTCGGGAGCAGTTCTTC. This gives the protein CASSGAREQFF. This chain joins TRBV3-1 (or the pseudogene TRBV3-2) and TRBJ2-1, with D possibly being TRBD1 or TRBD2 (6 bases each). The CDR3 runs 11 residues. The V gene's germline CDR1 is LGHDT and CDR2 YNNKEL (reference sequence). Trimming pared 8 bases from V and 10 bases from J, leaving 12 bases between.

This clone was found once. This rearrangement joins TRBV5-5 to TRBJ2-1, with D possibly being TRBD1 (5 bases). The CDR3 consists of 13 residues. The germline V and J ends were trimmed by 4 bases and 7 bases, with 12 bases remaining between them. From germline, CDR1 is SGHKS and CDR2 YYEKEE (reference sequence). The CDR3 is CASSPISGNEQFF. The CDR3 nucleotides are TGTGCCAGCAGCCCCATCTCAGGGAATGAGCAGTTCTTC.

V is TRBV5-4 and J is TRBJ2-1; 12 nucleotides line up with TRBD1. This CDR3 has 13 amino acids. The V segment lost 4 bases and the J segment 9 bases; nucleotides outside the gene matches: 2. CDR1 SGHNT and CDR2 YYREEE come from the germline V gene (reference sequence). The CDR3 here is CASSGTGGVEQFF. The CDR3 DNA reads TGTGCCAGCAGCGGGACAGGGGGCGTTGAGCAGTTCTTC.

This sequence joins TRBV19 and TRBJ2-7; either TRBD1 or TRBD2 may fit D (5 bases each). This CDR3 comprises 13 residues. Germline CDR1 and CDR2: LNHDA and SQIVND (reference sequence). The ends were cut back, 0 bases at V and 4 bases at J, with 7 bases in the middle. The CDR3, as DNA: TGTGCCAGTAGTATAGAGAGGGGTTACGAGCAGTACGTC. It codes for CASSIERGYEQYV.

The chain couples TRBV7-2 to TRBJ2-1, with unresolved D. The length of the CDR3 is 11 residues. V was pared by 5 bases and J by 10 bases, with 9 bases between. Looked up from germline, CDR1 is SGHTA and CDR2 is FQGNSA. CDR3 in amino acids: CASSLPREQFF. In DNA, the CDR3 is TGTGCCAGCAGCCTACCCAGGGAGCAGTTCTTC.

CDR3 sequence: CAISGTSGYTDTQYF. CDR3 bases: TGTGCCATCAGTGGGACTAGCGGGTACACAGATACGCAGTATTTT. The chain combines TRBV10-3 with TRBJ2-3, with 11 bases aligning to TRBD2. This CDR3 is 15 amino acids long. Losses at the gene ends were 4 bases for V and 2 bases for J; bases not matched to a gene: 2. The V gene's germline CDR1 is ENHRY and CDR2 SYGVKD.

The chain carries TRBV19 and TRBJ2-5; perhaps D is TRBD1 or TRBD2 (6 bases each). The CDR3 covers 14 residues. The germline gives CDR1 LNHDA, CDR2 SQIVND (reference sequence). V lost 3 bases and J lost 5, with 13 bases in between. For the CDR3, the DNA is TGTGCCAGTAGTATTTATGGGGGGCTGGAGACCCAGTACTTC. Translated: CASSIYGGLETQYF.

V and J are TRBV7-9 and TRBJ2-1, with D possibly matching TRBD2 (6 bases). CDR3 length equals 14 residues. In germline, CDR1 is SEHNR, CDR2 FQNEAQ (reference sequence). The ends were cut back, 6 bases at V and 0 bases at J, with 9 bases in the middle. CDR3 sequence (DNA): TGTGCCAGCAGTATGGGGGGCTCCTACAATGAGCAGTTCTTC. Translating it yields CASSMGGSYNEQFF.

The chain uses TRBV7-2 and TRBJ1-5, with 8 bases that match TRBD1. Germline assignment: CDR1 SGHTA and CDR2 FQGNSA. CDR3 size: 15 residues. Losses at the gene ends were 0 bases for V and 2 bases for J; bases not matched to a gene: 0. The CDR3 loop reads CASSLATGGNQPQHF. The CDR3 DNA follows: TGTGCCAGCAGCTTAGCGACAGGGGGCAATCAGCCCCAGCATTTT. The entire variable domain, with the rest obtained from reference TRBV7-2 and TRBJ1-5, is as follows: GAGVSQSPSNKVTEKGKDVELRCDPISGHTALYWYRQSLGQGLEFLIYFQGNSAPDKSGLPSDRFSAERTGGSVSTLTIQRTQQEDSAVYLCASSLATGGNQPQHFGDGTRLSIL.

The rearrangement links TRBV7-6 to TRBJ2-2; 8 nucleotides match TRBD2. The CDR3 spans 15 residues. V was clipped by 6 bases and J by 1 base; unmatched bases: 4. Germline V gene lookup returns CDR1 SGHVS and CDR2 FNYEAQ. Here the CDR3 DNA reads TGTGCCAGCAGTTATAGCGGGGTGAACACCGGGGAGCTGTTTTTT. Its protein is CASSYSGVNTGELFF.

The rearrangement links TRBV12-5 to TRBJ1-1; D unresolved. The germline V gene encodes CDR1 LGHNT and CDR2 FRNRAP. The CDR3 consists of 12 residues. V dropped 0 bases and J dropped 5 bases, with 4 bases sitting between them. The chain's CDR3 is CASGLVMTEAFF. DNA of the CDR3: TGTGCTAGTGGTTTGGTTATGACTGAAGCTTTCTTT.

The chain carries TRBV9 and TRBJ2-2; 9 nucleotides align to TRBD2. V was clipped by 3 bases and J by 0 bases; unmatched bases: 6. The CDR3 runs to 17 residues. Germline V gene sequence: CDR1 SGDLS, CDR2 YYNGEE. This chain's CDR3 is CASSAPRGGANTGELFF. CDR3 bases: TGTGCCAGCAGCGCCCCGCGGGGGGGCGCGAACACCGGGGAGCTGTTTTTT.

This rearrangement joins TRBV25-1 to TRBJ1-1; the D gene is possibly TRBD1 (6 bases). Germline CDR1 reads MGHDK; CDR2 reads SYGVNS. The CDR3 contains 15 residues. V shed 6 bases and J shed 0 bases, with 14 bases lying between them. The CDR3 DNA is TGTGCCAGCAGACAGGGAGGCGGAATGAACACTGAAGCTTTCTTT. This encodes CASRQGGGMNTEAFF.

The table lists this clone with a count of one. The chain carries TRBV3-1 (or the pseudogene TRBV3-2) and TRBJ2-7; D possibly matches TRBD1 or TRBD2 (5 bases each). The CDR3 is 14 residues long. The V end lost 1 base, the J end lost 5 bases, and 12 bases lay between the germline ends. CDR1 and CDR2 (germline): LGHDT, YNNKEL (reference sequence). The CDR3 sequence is CASSQGGRDDEQYF. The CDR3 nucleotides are TGTGCCAGCAGCCAAGGCGGCAGGGACGACGAGCAGTACTTC.

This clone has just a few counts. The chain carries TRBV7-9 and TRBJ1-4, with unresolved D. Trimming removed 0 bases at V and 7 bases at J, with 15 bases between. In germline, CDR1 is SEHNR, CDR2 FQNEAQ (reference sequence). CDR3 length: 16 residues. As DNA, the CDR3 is TGTGCCAGCAGCTTAGCGCCGGGGAAAGTTGGTGAAAAACTGTTTTTT. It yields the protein CASSLAPGKVGEKLFF.

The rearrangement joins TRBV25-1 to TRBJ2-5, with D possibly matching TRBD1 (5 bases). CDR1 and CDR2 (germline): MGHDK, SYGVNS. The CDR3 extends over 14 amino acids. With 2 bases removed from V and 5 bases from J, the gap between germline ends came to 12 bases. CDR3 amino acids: CASSEIGQQETQYF. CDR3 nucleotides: TGTGCCAGCAGTGAAATAGGACAACAGGAGACCCAGTACTTC.

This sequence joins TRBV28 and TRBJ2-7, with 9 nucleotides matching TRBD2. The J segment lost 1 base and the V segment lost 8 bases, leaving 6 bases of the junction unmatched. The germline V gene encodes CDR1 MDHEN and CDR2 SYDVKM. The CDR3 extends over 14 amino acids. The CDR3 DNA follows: TGTGCCAGCGAAACTAGCGGGTTGTCCTACGAGCAGTACTTC. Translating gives CASETSGLSYEQYF.

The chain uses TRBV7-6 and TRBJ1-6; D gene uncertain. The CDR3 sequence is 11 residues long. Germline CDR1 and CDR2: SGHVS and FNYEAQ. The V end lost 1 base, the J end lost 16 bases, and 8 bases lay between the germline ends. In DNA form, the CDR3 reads TGTGCCAGCAGCTTAGGGGAGGTGCTCCACTTT. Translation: CASSLGEVLHF. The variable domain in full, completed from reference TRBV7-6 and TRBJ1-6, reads GAGVSQSPRYKVTKRGQDVALRCDPISGHVSLYWYRQALGQGPEFLTYFNYEAQQDKSGLPNDRFSAERPEGSISTLTIQRTEQRDSAMYRCASSLGEVLHFGNGTRLTVT.

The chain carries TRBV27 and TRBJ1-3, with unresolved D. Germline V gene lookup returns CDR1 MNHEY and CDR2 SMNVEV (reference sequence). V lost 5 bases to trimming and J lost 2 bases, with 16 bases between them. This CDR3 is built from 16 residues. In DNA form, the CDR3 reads TGTGCCAGCAGTCCCCTACCATCAACGGCTGGAAACACCATATATTTT. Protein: CASSPLPSTAGNTIYF.

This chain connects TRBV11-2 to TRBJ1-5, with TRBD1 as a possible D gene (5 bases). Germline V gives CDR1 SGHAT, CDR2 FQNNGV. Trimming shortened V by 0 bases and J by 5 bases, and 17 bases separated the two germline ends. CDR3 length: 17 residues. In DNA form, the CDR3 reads TGTGCCAGCAGCTTAGAGGTCGGCAGGGACGGAGATCAGCCCCAGCATTTT. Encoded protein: CASSLEVGRDGDQPQHF.

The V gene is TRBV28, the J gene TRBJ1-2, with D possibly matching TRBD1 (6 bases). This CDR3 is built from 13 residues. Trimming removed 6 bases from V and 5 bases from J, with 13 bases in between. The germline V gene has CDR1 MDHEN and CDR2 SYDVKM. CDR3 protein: CASSPDRIYGYTF. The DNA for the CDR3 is TGTGCCAGCAGCCCCGACAGGATTTATGGCTACACCTTC.

Written as DNA, the CDR3 is TGTGCCAGTAGTGCCGGGTCGCGTGAAAAACTGTTTTTT. Translated: CASSAGSREKLFF. J is TRBJ1-4 and V is TRBV19; D gene unclear. Germline CDR1 reads LNHDA; CDR2 reads SQIVND (reference sequence). CDR3 length equals 13 residues. The V and J ends lost 5 bases and 7 bases respectively, with 11 bases between them.

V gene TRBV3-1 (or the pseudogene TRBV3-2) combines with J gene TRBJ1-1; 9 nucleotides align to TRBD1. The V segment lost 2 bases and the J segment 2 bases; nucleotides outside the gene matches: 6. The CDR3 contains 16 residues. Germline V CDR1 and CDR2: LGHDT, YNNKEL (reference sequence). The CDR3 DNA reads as TGTGCCAGCAGCCAACGGGGGACAGGGAGTAACACTGAAGCTTTCTTT. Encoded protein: CASSQRGTGSNTEAFF.

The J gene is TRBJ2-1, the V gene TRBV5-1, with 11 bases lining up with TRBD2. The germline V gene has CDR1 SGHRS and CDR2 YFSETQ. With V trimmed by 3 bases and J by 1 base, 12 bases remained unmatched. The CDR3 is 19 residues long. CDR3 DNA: TGCGCCAGCAGCTCAGACTGGGTTTTAGCGGGAGGGTCCTACAATGAGCAGTTCTTC. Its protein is CASSSDWVLAGGSYNEQFF. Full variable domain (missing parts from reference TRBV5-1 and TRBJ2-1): KAGVTQTPRYLIKTRGQQVTLSCSPISGHRSVSWYQQTPGQGLQFLFEYFSETQRNKGNFPGRFSGRQFSNSRSEMNVSTLELGDSALYLCASSSDWVLAGGSYNEQFFGPGTRLTVL.

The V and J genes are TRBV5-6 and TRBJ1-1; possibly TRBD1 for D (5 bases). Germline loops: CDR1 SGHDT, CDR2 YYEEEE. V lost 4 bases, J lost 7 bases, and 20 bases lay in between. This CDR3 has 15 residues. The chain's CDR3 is CASSPSPSGAGEAFF. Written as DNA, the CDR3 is TGTGCCAGCAGCCCGTCCCCGAGCGGGGCTGGTGAAGCTTTCTTT.

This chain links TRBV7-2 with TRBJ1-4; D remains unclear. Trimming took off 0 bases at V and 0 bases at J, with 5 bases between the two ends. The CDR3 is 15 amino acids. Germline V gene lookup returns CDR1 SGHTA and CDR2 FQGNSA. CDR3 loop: CASSLAGTTNEKLFF. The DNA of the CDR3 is TGTGCCAGCAGCTTAGCGGGGACAACTAATGAAAAACTGTTTTTT.